These T cell receptor beta chains were read from a single sample in a study of cytomegalovirus exposure and HLA in healthy donors. Sequenced by immunoSEQ multiplex PCR; TCRdb stores in-frame clones only, minus some. Altogether some 250,000 clones are present, around 80% being singletons, with the ten largest covering 7% to 9%. The sequenced material came from PBMCs. The receptors stem from a woman aged 60 to 75 in good health and CMV-seropositive. Each CDR3 is given with its conserved first and last residue. D genes are given only for firm matches. Clone sizes are given selectively: once, few, many, or a class where the clone is expanded.

TRBV6-6	-	-	TRBJ1-2	CASSKGGGYGYTF	TGTGCCAGCAGCAAGGGGGGGGGCTATGGCTACACCTTC
TRBV2	-	TRBD1	TRBJ2-5	CASNRGLQETQYF	TGTGCCAGCAACAGGGGTCTCCAAGAGACCCAGTACTTC
TRBV11-3	-	-	TRBJ2-3	CASSKDRWADTQYF	TGTGCCAGCAGCAAGGACAGATGGGCAGATACGCAGTATTTT
TRBV6-5	-	TRBD2	TRBJ2-7	CASSSGGLSQQYF	TGTGCCAGCAGTTCGGGAGGATTGTCCCAGCAGTACTTC
TRBV7-9	-	TRBD2	TRBJ2-3	CASSLGLAFTDTQYF	TGTGCCAGCAGCCTCGGACTAGCGTTTACAGATACGCAGTATTTT
TRBV6-6	-	-	TRBJ1-1	CASSTPAGGEAEAFF	TGTGCCAGCAGTACCCCAGCGGGGGGGGAGGCTGAAGCTTTCTTT
TRBV5-4	-	TRBD2	TRBJ2-7	CASSFQGLGDYEQYF	TGTGCCAGCAGCTTCCAGGGACTAGGGGACTACGAGCAGTACTTC
TRBV7-6	-	TRBD2	TRBJ2-5	CASSPRAGGPYQETQYF	TGTGCCAGCAGTCCGCGAGCGGGAGGGCCCTACCAAGAGACCCAGTACTTC
TRBV7-9	once	TRBD2	TRBJ2-3	CASSSPSGVRDTQYF	TGTGCCAGCAGCTCCCCGAGCGGGGTCCGGGATACGCAGTATTTT
TRBV28	-	TRBD2	TRBJ2-7	CASSLGAGYRNEQYF	TGTGCCAGCAGCCTAGGAGCGGGATACAGAAACGAGCAGTACTTC
TRBV18	-	-	TRBJ1-2	CASSPQGRTYGYTF	TGTGCCAGCTCACCTCAGGGGCGCACCTATGGCTACACCTTC
TRBV7-2	-	TRBD1	TRBJ2-7	CASSLDRGAYEQYF	TGTGCCAGCAGCTTAGACAGGGGGGCCTACGAGCAGTACTTC
TRBV11-1	-	-	TRBJ2-7	CASTGLAYEQYF	TGTGCCAGCACAGGGCTGGCCTACGAGCAGTACTTC
TRBV21-1	-	-	TRBJ2-3	CASSKGRLAGASTDTQYF	TGTGCCAGCAGCAAAGGGAGACTAGCGGGAGCTAGCACAGATACGCAGTATTTT
TRBV6-1	-	TRBD1	TRBJ1-2	CASSVLEGAVGYTF	TGTGCCAGCAGTGTTCTGGAGGGGGCGGTTGGCTACACCTTC
TRBV4-1	-	TRBD2	TRBJ2-3	CASSMGGAFPYTGTQYF	TGCGCCAGCAGCATGGGAGGGGCGTTCCCTTACACTGGTACGCAGTATTTT
TRBV9	-	TRBD2	TRBJ2-1	CASSVVPAGGYNEQFF	TGTGCCAGCAGCGTAGTACCAGCGGGAGGGTACAATGAGCAGTTCTTC
TRBV19	-	-	TRBJ1-4	CASSSQAAGTTNEKLFF	TGTGCCAGTAGTTCTCAGGCGGCGGGAACAACTAATGAAAAACTGTTTTTT
TRBV28	-	-	TRBJ2-7	CASSPGLYEQYF	TGTGCCAGCAGCCCTGGCCTCTACGAGCAGTACTTC
TRBV27	-	-	TRBJ1-1	CASHSGGRTEAFF	TGTGCCAGTCACTCCGGGGGTAGGACTGAAGCTTTCTTT
TRBV28	-	-	TRBJ2-7	CASTISDGVSYEQYF	TGTGCCAGCACCATTAGCGACGGAGTGTCCTACGAGCAGTACTTC
TRBV7-9	-	TRBD2	TRBJ2-7	CSSSLEADSGRYEQYF	TGTTCCAGCAGCTTAGAGGCTGATAGCGGGAGATACGAGCAGTACTTC
TRBV18	-	-	TRBJ1-1	CASSMAVNTEAFF	TGTGCCAGCTCCATGGCAGTCAACACTGAAGCTTTCTTT
TRBV9	few	TRBD2	TRBJ2-1	CASSTRTSGFYNEQFF	TGTGCCAGCAGCACGCGGACTAGCGGGTTCTACAATGAGCAGTTCTTC
TRBV6-1	-	TRBD1	TRBJ2-2	CASSEDRGRGELFF	TGTGCCAGCAGTGAGGACAGGGGACGCGGGGAGCTGTTTTTT
TRBV5-4	-	-	TRBJ1-4	CASSLAAGRNEKLFF	TGTGCCAGCAGCTTGGCGGCAGGGAGGAATGAAAAACTGTTTTTT
TRBV11-2	-	TRBD2	TRBJ2-7	CASSLGLAGGYEQYF	TGTGCCAGCAGCTTAGGACTAGCGGGGGGCTACGAGCAGTACTTC
TRBV7-9	once	-	TRBJ2-7	CASSVGRVPPYEQYF	TGTGCCAGCAGCGTCGGTAGAGTACCTCCCTACGAGCAGTACTTC
TRBV6-1	-	-	TRBJ1-1	CASGNTGQNTEAFF	TGTGCCAGCGGTAACACGGGACAGAACACTGAAGCTTTCTTT
TRBV18	-	TRBD1	TRBJ2-6	CASSLTNAVGQNSGANVLTF	TGTGCCAGCTCACTAACCAACGCCGTGGGACAGAACTCTGGGGCCAACGTCCTGACTTTC
TRBV29-1	few	TRBD2	TRBJ2-1	CSALAGERSSYNEQFF	TGCAGCGCTCTAGCGGGAGAAAGGAGCTCCTACAATGAGCAGTTCTTC
TRBV19	-	TRBD1	TRBJ1-3	CASNMGDRGGNTIYF	TGTGCCAGTAACATGGGGGACAGGGGAGGAAACACCATATATTTT
TRBV11-2	-	-	TRBJ1-4	CASSLVVLPPAGEKLFF	TGTGCCAGCAGCTTAGTGGTACTCCCTCCGGCGGGTGAAAAACTGTTTTTT
TRBV25-1	-	-	TRBJ2-3	CASSEVGEGRQYF	TGTGCCAGCAGTGAGGTCGGAGAAGGTCGGCAGTATTTT
TRBV6-1	-	-	TRBJ1-5	CASSEVGGTNQPQHF	TGTGCCAGCAGTGAGGTCGGGGGGACTAATCAGCCCCAGCATTTT
TRBV6-6	-	-	TRBJ2-1	CASSYLPNGVEQFF	TGTGCCAGCAGTTATTTGCCCAACGGGGTTGAGCAGTTCTTC
TRBV9	-	-	TRBJ1-5	CASSLSGRGTQPQHF	TGTGCCAGCAGCCTTTCGGGTCGAGGAACGCAGCCCCAGCATTTT
TRBV4-1	-	-	TRBJ2-1	CASSQDVGGNEQFF	TGCGCCAGCAGCCAAGATGTAGGCGGCAATGAGCAGTTCTTC
TRBV2	once	TRBD2	TRBJ2-3	CASSGSPSGRGTDTQYF	TGTGCCAGCAGTGGCTCCCCTAGCGGGAGGGGCACAGATACGCAGTATTTT
TRBV18	once	-	TRBJ1-6	CASSPDRNSPLHF	TGTGCCAGCTCACCTGACAGAAATTCACCCCTCCACTTT
TRBV7-2	-	-	TRBJ1-2	CASSLDFRTGGYGYTF	TGTGCCAGCAGCTTAGACTTCCGTACAGGAGGGTATGGCTACACCTTC
TRBV7-8	-	TRBD1	TRBJ2-7	CASSFAQGAHEQYF	TGTGCCAGCAGCTTTGCCCAGGGGGCTCACGAGCAGTACTTC
TRBV5-1	-	TRBD2	TRBJ2-1	CASSIEGGDGTPRFF	TGCGCCAGCAGCATCGAGGGAGGGGACGGGACTCCCAGGTTCTTC
TRBV2	-	TRBD2	TRBJ2-7	CASSATSGTWEQYF	TGTGCCAGCAGTGCGACTAGCGGTACGTGGGAGCAGTACTTC
TRBV27	few	-	TRBJ1-5	CASRPRRLNDGNQPQHF	TGTGCCAGCAGGCCCCGTCGACTCAACGACGGCAATCAGCCCCAGCATTTT
TRBV27	-	TRBD2	TRBJ2-2	CASSSLAGETTGELFF	TGTGCCAGCAGTTCCCTAGCGGGAGAGACCACCGGGGAGCTGTTTTTT
TRBV5-1	-	TRBD1	TRBJ2-7	CASSSSGTGNNEQYF	TGCGCCAGCAGCTCTTCCGGGACAGGGAACAACGAGCAGTACTTC
TRBV5-1	-	TRBD1	TRBJ2-7	CASSTGTGGFYEQYF	TGCGCCAGCAGCACGGGGACAGGGGGCTTCTACGAGCAGTACTTC
TRBV9	-	TRBD1	TRBJ1-2	CASSLATGEGKDGYTF	TGTGCCAGCAGCCTAGCGACAGGGGAGGGAAAGGATGGCTACACCTTC
TRBV23-1	-	-	TRBJ1-2	CASPRDGYTF	TGCGCCAGCCCCCGGGATGGCTACACCTTC
TRBV19	-	TRBD1	TRBJ2-7	CASSMGTGDYEQYF	TGTGCCAGTAGTATGGGGACAGGGGACTACGAGCAGTACTTC
TRBV6-5	-	TRBD2	TRBJ2-7	CASSYSASGTSYEQYF	TGTGCCAGCAGTTACTCTGCTAGCGGGACCTCCTACGAGCAGTACTTC
TRBV9	-	-	TRBJ2-7	CASSVEGGAYEQYF	TGTGCCAGCAGCGTAGAAGGAGGAGCCTACGAGCAGTACTTC
TRBV29-1	-	TRBD2	TRBJ2-1	CSAIAGGMNEQFF	TGCAGCGCTATAGCGGGAGGAATGAATGAGCAGTTCTTC